The 23 T cell receptor beta chains presented below share a single source sample, sequenced in a study of cytomegalovirus exposure and HLA in healthy donors. Primers for the PCR totalled 60 Vbeta and 13 Jbeta. Here immunoSEQ multiplex PCR was the method, and the copy in TCRdb shows in-frame clones only, minus some. The sample has some 93,000 clones, roughly 67% seen once. The material sequenced was PBMCs. The receptor set was obtained from a boy younger than 18 in good health and CMV-seropositive.

This chain links TRBV29-1 with TRBJ1-1; 8 bases are shared with TRBD1. The CDR3 is 13 residues long. V gave up 8 bases and J gave up 1 base; unmatched junction bases: 6. From germline, CDR1 is SQVTM and CDR2 ANQGSEA. This CDR3 reads CSSETGANTEAFF. In DNA form, the CDR3 reads TGCAGCTCTGAGACAGGGGCGAACACTGAAGCTTTCTTT.

This clone appeared once. The rearrangement joins TRBV27 to TRBJ2-7; 8 nucleotides line up with TRBD1. V lost 2 bases and J lost 3; bases outside the gene matches: 3. The CDR3 has 14 residues. Per germline, CDR1 MNHEY and CDR2 SMNVEV (reference sequence). The CDR3, as DNA: TGTGCCAGCAGTTTAAGACAGGGGCTCTACGAGCAGTACTTC. This encodes CASSLRQGLYEQYF.

This clone has more than one count but fewer than ten. This chain uses TRBV2 with TRBJ1-4; perhaps TRBD1 as D (5 bases). This CDR3 comprises 13 residues. V was clipped by 6 bases and J by 4 bases, with 9 bases between them. From germline, CDR1 is SNHLY and CDR2 FYNNEI. CDR3 protein: CASRKTVNEKLFF. The DNA of the CDR3 is TGTGCCAGCAGGAAGACAGTTAATGAAAAACTGTTTTTT.

The gene calls are TRBV7-9 and TRBJ2-2; a possible D gene is TRBD2 (6 bases). There are 14 residues in the CDR3. Per the germline V gene, CDR1 is SEHNR and CDR2 is FQNEAQ (reference sequence). V lost 5 bases and J lost 6, with 13 bases in between. The CDR3 region is CASSPRLDAGELFF. CDR3 bases: TGTGCCAGCAGCCCAAGACTAGACGCCGGGGAGCTGTTTTTT.

This chain joins TRBV18 and TRBJ1-4, with 7 bases that match TRBD1. Trimming removed 4 bases from V and 7 bases from J; junction bases left unmatched: 6. Germline CDR1 is KGHSH and CDR2 is LQKENI. This CDR3 comprises 14 residues. The CDR3 DNA sequence: TGTGCCAGCTCACGGACAGGCGGTGGTGAAAAACTGTTTTTT. Translated: CASSRTGGGEKLFF. Full variable domain (outside the CDR3, taken from reference TRBV18 and TRBJ1-4): NAGVMQNPRHLVRRRGQEARLRCSPMKGHSHVYWYRQLPEEGLKFMVYLQKENIIDESGMPKERFSAEFPKEGPSILRIQQVVRGDSAAYFCASSRTGGGEKLFFGSGTQLSVL.

The genes are TRBV29-1 and TRBJ1-4; D remains unclear. The CDR3 runs 12 residues. Per germline, CDR1 SQVTM and CDR2 ANQGSEA. CDR3 loop: CGSAGYDEKLFF. The CDR3 region has the DNA TGCGGTTCAGCGGGGTACGATGAAAAACTGTTTTTT.

The chain recombines TRBV4-1 with TRBJ1-5, with 7 bases that match TRBD1. Germline assignment: CDR1 MGHRA and CDR2 YSYEKL. J lost 4 bases, V lost 0 bases, and 9 bases had no gene match. This CDR3 has 17 residues. CDR3 DNA sequence: TGCGCCAGCAGCCAAGATTTACCGACAGGGCAAAATCAGCCCCAGCATTTT. Residues: CASSQDLPTGQNQPQHF.

Only a few counts were recorded for this clone. The chain joins TRBV7-9 to TRBJ2-4, with D tentatively TRBD1 (6 bases). Deletions cut 5 bases from V and 8 bases from J, with 22 bases between. Germline assignment: CDR1 SEHNR and CDR2 FQNEAQ (reference sequence). CDR3 length equals 16 residues. The DNA for the CDR3 is TGTGCCAGCAGCCCACAGGGATCTCAGAGGATGGACATTCAGTACTTC. This sequence encodes CASSPQGSQRMDIQYF.

The chain combines TRBV5-4 with TRBJ2-2, with TRBD2 matching 8 bases. Germline assignment: CDR1 SGHNT and CDR2 YYREEE (reference sequence). The CDR3 is 16 residues long. Trimming removed 2 bases from V and 2 bases from J; junction bases left unmatched: 5. CDR3 amino acids: CASSFSGAFNTGELFF. The DNA for the CDR3 is TGTGCCAGCAGCTTTAGCGGGGCCTTTAACACCGGGGAGCTGTTTTTT.

This clone showed up just a few times. The chain couples TRBV5-1 to TRBJ1-2; D possibly corresponds to TRBD1 (6 bases). Germline V gene sequence: CDR1 SGHRS, CDR2 YFSETQ. CDR3 length: 14 residues. The V gene lost 3 bases and the J gene lost 4 bases, with 13 bases spanning the gap. Here the CDR3 DNA reads TGCGCCAGCAGCTGGATGACAGGAAGCTATGGCTACACCTTC. Amino acids: CASSWMTGSYGYTF.

The rearrangement links TRBV5-6 to TRBJ2-6, with 7 bases matching TRBD2. V was pared by 4 bases and J by 0 bases, with 7 bases of the junction left unmatched. The CDR3 is 17 residues long. The germline V gene has CDR1 SGHDT and CDR2 YYEEEE. The CDR3 region has the DNA TGTGCCAGCAGCCTTGATCCGGGGGGCTCTGGGGCCAACGTCCTGACTTTC. Translation: CASSLDPGGSGANVLTF.

The J gene is TRBJ2-1, the V gene TRBV6-5; TRBD2 might be the D (7 bases). Between the trimmed V and J ends, which lost 4 bases and 7 bases, there was a span of 14 bases. Germline V gene sequence: CDR1 MNHEY, CDR2 SVGAGI. CDR3 length: 14 residues. CDR3 amino acids: CASSLGGRRNEQFF. The CDR3, as DNA: TGTGCCAGCAGTTTGGGGGGGCGTCGGAATGAGCAGTTCTTC.

The V gene is TRBV11-2, the J gene TRBJ2-2; D uncertain. CDR1 is SGHAT and CDR2 is FQNNGV in the germline V gene. There are 14 residues in the CDR3. The germline V and J ends were trimmed by 0 bases and 5 bases, with 7 bases remaining between them. As DNA, the CDR3 is TGTGCCAGCAGCTTAGACCCCCTAACCGGGGAGCTGTTTTTT. This translates into CASSLDPLTGELFF.

The chain is built from TRBV15 and TRBJ1-6; D call uncertain. Trimming pared 3 bases from V and 8 bases from J, leaving 20 bases between. Per germline, CDR1 LNHNV and CDR2 YYDKDF (reference sequence). The CDR3 is 17 residues long. CDR3 nucleotides: TGTGCCACCAGCAGGGACCCCGTTTTAGCCGGGGATTCACCCCTCCACTTT. Residues: CATSRDPVLAGDSPLHF.

The V gene is TRBV27, the J gene TRBJ1-2, with 9 bases identical to TRBD1. V was clipped by 7 bases and J by 6 bases; unmatched bases: 9. This CDR3 contains 14 residues. Germline CDR1 is MNHEY and CDR2 is SMNVEV (reference sequence). CDR3 bases: TGTGCCAGCACTGCCCCGGGACAGGGCGATGGCTACACCTTC. Translated: CASTAPGQGDGYTF.

This clone was recorded at least ten times. Other DNA sequences within the sample encode an identical CDR3. This chain connects TRBV5-1 to TRBJ1-2; D perhaps matches TRBD1 (5 bases). Deletions cut 0 bases from V and 6 bases from J, with 9 bases between. Per germline, CDR1 SGHRS and CDR2 YFSETQ. The CDR3 is made up of 13 amino acids. The CDR3, as DNA: TGCGCCAGCAGCTTGGGTGGAGGGGATGGCTACACCTTC. This sequence encodes CASSLGGGDGYTF.

This clone turned up a few times. The CDR3 DNA follows: TGCGCCAGCAGCCTTCAGGGGAGTCAGCCCCAGCATTTT. Translating gives CASSLQGSQPQHF. V usage is TRBV5-1 and J usage is TRBJ1-5; D perhaps matches TRBD1 (6 bases). The CDR3 is 13 amino acids. Per the germline V gene, CDR1 is SGHRS and CDR2 is YFSETQ. V was cut by 4 bases and J by 6 bases, with 11 bases left in between.

For this clone: Relative to the germline gene, one junction end is altered; a read error may explain this. The rearrangement uses TRBV7-7 and TRBJ2-3; 8 nucleotides align to TRBD1. Germline V gene lookup returns CDR1 SSHAT and CDR2 FNYEAQ (reference sequence). The CDR3 spans 15 residues. The CDR3 reads CASSLTDRGTDTQYF. CDR3 bases: TGTGCTAGCAGCTTAACGGACAGGGGCACAGATACGCAGTATTTT. The full variable domain, rest sourced from reference TRBV7-7 and TRBJ2-3, is GAGVSQSPRYKVTKRGQDVTLRCDPISSHATLYWYQQALGQGPEFLTYFNYEAQPDKSGLPSDRFSAERPEGSISTLTIQRTEQRDSAMYRCASSLTDRGTDTQYFGPGTRLTVL.

The chain is built from TRBV4-2 and TRBJ1-1; TRBD1 aligns across 9 bases. Germline loops: CDR1 LGHNA, CDR2 YNFKEQ. This CDR3 spans 16 amino acids. V was pared by 0 bases and J by 4 bases, with 6 bases of the junction left unmatched. The CDR3 sequence: CASSQDPGQGSTEAFF. The CDR3 DNA is TGTGCCAGCAGCCAAGATCCGGGACAGGGATCCACTGAAGCTTTCTTT.

The gene calls are TRBV10-2 and TRBJ1-1; 8 bases agree with TRBD1. This CDR3 is built from 14 residues. Germline loops: CDR1 WSHSY, CDR2 SAAADI. V shed 5 bases, J shed 5 bases, and the junction held 7 bases outside the gene matches. The CDR3 region is CASSLDRAGTEAFF. CDR3 in DNA: TGCGCCAGCAGTCTGGACAGGGCTGGGACTGAAGCTTTCTTT.

The chain combines TRBV28 with TRBJ1-6; weak D call: TRBD1 (5 bases). Germline V lookup: CDR1 MDHEN, CDR2 SYDVKM. CDR3 length: 13 amino acids. Trimming removed 7 bases at V and 12 bases at J, with 16 bases between. CDR3 in amino acids: CASTPGLGLPLHF. In nucleotides, the CDR3 is TGTGCCAGCACCCCAGGGTTGGGGTTACCCCTCCACTTT.

V is TRBV30 and J is TRBJ2-7; 8 nucleotides agree with TRBD1. V gave up 3 bases and J gave up 3 bases; unmatched junction bases: 4. Germline CDR1 is GTSNPN and CDR2 is SVGIG (reference sequence). The CDR3 has 13 amino acids. CDR3 sequence: CAWSPGTGYEQYF. The CDR3, as DNA: TGTGCCTGGAGCCCCGGGACAGGCTACGAGCAGTACTTC.

The rearrangement uses TRBV4-3 and TRBJ1-2; no firm D call. Looked up from germline, CDR1 is LGHNA and CDR2 is YSLEER. V dropped 1 base and J dropped 7 bases, with 13 bases sitting between them. CDR3 length: 14 amino acids. DNA of the CDR3: TGCGCCAGCAGCCAAGTGGGGAGGGAGGCTGGCTACACCTTC. This gives the protein CASSQVGREAGYTF.